This T cell receptor beta chain originates from a study of blood T cell repertoires in COVID-19. Background on the study: The analysed material was cDNA or gDNA that came from T cells, B-cell-depleted T cells, or PBMCs.

The Seattle patients joined while their infection was active and were tracked longitudinally afterward. Original analysis: Counts of nucleated cells, estimated from reference gene primer amplification, were obtained. Sequenced by immunoSEQ multiplex PCR; TCRdb stores in-frame clones only, minus some. The V and J calls and clone size are taken from that table; D and trimming were inferred from the DNA. The top ten hold roughly 6% of the sample, which has fewer than 450,000 clones, about 89% seen once. Germline values: CDR1 LNHDA, CDR2 SQIVND (reference sequence). The CDR3 contains 13 residues. V was clipped by 5 bases and J by 10 bases; unmatched bases: 5.

Sequencing was performed on peripheral blood. The chain carries TRBV19 and TRBJ1-6; 7 bases match TRBD1. The receptor's source is a woman in her forties or fifties with COVID-19, enrolled during active disease. The CDR3 sequence is CASSGQVGSPLHF. DNA for the CDR3: TGTGCCAGTAGTGGACAGGTCGGATCACCCCTCCACTTT.